The TCR beta chain described here comes from a study of T cell responses to AZD1222 COVID-19 vaccine. Study-wide results and caveats: Repertoire sampling happened only post peak T cell response. CD4 TCRs associated with vaccination spanned spike, dominating at 160-218 and 743-854. Once two AZD1222 doses were given, Spike-specific TCR breadth and depth went up. Reportedly, close to half of spike-specific TCRs are directed against unmutated variant regions.

Data came from immunoSEQ multiplex PCR; TCRdb stores just in-frame clones and leaves some out. The sample carries some 150,000 clones, 88% recorded once. V dropped 8 bases and J dropped 7 bases, with 14 bases sitting between them. The CDR3 is made up of 12 amino acids. Germline assignment: CDR1 MNHEY and CDR2 SVGAGI. In regard to this clone: Its antigen is unknown.

This clonotype originated in an adult who received the AZD1222 COVID-19 vaccine. The chain recombines TRBV6-5 with TRBJ1-2; D is undetermined. Sequenced here: peripheral blood, sampled 28 days after the second AZD1222 dose. CDR3 residues: CASVARSGGYTF. CDR3 DNA sequence: TGTGCCAGCGTGGCCAGGTCTGGTGGCTACACCTTC.